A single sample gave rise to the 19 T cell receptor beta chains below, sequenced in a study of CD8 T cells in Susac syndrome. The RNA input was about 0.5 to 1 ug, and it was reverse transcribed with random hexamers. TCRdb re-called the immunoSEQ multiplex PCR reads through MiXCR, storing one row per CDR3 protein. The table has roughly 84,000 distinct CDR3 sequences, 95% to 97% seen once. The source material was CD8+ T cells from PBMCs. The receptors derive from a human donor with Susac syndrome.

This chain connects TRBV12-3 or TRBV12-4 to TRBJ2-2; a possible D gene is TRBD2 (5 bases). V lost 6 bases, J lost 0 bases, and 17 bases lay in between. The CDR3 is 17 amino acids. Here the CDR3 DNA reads TGTGCCAGCAGCCCCATCGGGATAAGGCCGAACACCGGGGAGCTGTTTTTT. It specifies CASSPIGIRPNTGELFF.

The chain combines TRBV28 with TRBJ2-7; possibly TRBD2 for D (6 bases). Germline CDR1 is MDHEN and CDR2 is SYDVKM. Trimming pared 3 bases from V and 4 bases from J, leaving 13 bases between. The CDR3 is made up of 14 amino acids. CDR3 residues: CASSFSGSGYEQYF. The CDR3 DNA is TGTGCCAGCAGTTTCTCCGGGAGTGGGTACGAGCAGTACTTC.

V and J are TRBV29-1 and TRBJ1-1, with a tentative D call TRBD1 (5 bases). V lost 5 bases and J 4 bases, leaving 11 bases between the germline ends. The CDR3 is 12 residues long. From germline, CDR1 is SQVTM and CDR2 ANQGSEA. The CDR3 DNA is TGCAGCGTTTTACCGGGGGGCACTGAAGCTTTCTTT. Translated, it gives CSVLPGGTEAFF.

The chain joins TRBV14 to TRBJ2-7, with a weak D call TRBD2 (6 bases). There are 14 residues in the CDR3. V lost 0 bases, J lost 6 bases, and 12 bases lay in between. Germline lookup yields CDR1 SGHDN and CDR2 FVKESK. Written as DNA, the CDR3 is TGTGCCAGCAGCCAAGATTTAGGAGGGACCGAGCAGTACGTC. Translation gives CASSQDLGGTEQYV.

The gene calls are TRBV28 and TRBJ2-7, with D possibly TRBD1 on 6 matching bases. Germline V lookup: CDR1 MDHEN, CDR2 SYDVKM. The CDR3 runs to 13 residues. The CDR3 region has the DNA TGTGCAAGCGGAGACAGGCTAGCCTACGAGCAGTACTTC. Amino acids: CASGDRLAYEQYF.

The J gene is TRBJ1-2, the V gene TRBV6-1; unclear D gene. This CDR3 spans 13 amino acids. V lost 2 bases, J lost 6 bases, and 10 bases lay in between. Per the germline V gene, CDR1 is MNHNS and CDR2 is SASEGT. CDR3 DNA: TGTGCCAGCAGTGAATTCGGCTCAAATGGCTACACCTTC. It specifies CASSEFGSNGYTF.

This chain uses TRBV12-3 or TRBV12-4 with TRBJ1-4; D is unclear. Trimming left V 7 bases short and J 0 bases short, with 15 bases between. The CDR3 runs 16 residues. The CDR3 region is CASTRGFSTTNEKLFF. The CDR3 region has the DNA TGTGCCAGCACCCGGGGTTTTAGCACAACTAATGAAAAACTGTTTTTT.

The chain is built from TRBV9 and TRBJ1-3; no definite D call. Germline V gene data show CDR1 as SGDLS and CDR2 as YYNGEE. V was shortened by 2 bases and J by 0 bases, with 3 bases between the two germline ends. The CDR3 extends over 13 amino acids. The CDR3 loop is CASSVASGNTIYF. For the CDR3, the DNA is TGTGCCAGCAGCGTCGCCTCTGGAAACACCATATATTTT.

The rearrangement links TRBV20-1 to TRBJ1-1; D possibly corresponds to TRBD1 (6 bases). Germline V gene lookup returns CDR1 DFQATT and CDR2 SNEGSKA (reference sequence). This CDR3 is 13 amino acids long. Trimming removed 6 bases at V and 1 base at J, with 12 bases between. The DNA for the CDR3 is TGCAGTGCCCACAGGGAGGCGAACACTGAAGCTTTCTTT. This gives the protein CSAHREANTEAFF.

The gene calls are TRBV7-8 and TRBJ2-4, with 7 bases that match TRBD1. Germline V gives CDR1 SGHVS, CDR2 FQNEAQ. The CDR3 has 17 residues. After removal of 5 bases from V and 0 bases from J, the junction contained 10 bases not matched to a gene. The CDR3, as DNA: TGTGCCAGCAGCCTATACAGGGGAGCTTTAGCCAAAAACATTCAGTACTTC. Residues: CASSLYRGALAKNIQYF.

The CDR3 sequence is CASSLGRAAEQYF. The CDR3, as DNA: TGTGCCAGCAGTTTGGGCAGGGCGGCGGAGCAGTACTTC. The genes are TRBV27 and TRBJ2-7; a weak D match, TRBD1 (5 bases). The CDR3 loop spans 13 amino acids. Per germline, CDR1 MNHEY and CDR2 SMNVEV (reference sequence). Trimming cost V 3 bases and J 7 bases, with 13 bases left between them.

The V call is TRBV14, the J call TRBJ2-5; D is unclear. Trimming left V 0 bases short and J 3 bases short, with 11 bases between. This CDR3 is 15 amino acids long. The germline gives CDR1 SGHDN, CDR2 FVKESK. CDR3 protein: CASSQDSGRKETQYF. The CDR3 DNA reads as TGTGCCAGCAGCCAAGATTCTGGCAGAAAAGAGACCCAGTACTTC.

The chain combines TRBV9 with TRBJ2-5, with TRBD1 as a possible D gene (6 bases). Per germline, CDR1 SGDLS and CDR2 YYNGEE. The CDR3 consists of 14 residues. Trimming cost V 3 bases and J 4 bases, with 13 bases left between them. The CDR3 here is CASSEGWGPETQYF. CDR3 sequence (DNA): TGTGCCAGCAGCGAGGGATGGGGGCCAGAGACCCAGTACTTC. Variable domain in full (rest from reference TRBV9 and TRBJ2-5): DSGVTQTPKHLITATGQRVTLRCSPRSGDLSVYWYQQSLDQGLQFLIQYYNGEERAKGNILERFSAQQFPDLHSELNLSSLELGDSALYFCASSEGWGPETQYFGPGTRLLVL.

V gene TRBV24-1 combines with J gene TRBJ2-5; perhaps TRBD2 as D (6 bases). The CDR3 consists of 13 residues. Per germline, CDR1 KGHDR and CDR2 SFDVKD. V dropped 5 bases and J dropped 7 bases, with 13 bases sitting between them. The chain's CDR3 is CATSGVVGGTQYF. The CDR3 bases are TGTGCCACCAGTGGCGTTGTGGGGGGGACCCAGTACTTC.

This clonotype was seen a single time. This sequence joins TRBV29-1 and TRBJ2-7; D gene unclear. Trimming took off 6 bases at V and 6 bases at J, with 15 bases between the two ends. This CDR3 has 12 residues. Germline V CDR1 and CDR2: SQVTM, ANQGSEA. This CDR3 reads CSVVDPNCEQYV. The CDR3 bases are TGCAGCGTCGTGGACCCTAACTGCGAGCAGTACGTC.

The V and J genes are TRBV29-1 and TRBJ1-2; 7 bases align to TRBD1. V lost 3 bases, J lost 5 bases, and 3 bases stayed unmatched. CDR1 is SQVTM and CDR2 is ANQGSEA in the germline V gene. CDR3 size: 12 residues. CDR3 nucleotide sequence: TGCAGCGTTGAGGGGACAGATTATGGCTACACCTTC. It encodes CSVEGTDYGYTF.

The CDR3 spells CSVVSASGSHEQFF. CDR3 DNA sequence: TGCAGCGTTGTATCGGCTAGCGGGAGCCATGAGCAGTTCTTC. The chain joins TRBV29-1 to TRBJ2-1; 10 nucleotides match TRBD2. Germline CDR1 SQVTM, CDR2 ANQGSEA. The CDR3 sequence is 14 residues long. The junction had 8 bases not matched to a gene; V was cut back by 4 bases and J by 8 bases.

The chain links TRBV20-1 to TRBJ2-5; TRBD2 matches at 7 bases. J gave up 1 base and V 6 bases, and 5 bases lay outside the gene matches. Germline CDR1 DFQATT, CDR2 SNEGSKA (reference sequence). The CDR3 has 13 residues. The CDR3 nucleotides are TGCAGTGCGAGACGGACTAGCCAAGAGACCCAGTACTTC. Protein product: CSARRTSQETQYF.

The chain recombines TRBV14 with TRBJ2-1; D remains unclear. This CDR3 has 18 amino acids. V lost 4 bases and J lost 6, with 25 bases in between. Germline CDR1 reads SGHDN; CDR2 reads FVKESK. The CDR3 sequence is CASSLFDGVTRMVNEQFF. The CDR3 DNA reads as TGTGCCAGCAGCCTTTTCGACGGCGTAACACGAATGGTCAATGAGCAGTTCTTC.